The subject of this entry is one TCR beta chain. Within the sample, other DNA sequences also encode this same CDR3. The data stem from a study of cytomegalovirus exposure and HLA in healthy donors. PCR used 60 Vbeta primers and 13 Jbeta primers. This table comes from immunoSEQ multiplex PCR, and its TCRdb copy is limited to in-frame clones, with some not included. The sample yields 170,000 or so clones, nearly 80% seen once. The CDR3 sequence is 15 residues long. The ends lost 0 bases at V and 4 bases at J; junction bases unmatched: 2. Germline V gene lookup returns CDR1 SGHRS and CDR2 YFSETQ. The genes are TRBV5-1 and TRBJ2-1; 9 bases map to TRBD2. What was sequenced was PBMCs. The source of this sequence is a middle-aged woman in good health and CMV-seronegative. CDR3 loop: CASSLVAGDYNEQFF. CDR3 nucleotides: TGCGCCAGCAGCTTGGTAGCGGGGGATTACAATGAGCAGTTCTTC.